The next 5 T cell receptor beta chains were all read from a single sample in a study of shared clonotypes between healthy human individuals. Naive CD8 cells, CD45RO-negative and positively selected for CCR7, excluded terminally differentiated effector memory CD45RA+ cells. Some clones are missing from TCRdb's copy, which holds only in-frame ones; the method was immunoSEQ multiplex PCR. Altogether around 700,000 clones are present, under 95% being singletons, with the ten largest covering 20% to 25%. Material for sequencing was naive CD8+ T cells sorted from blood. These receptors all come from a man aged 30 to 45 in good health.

The CDR3 loop is CASSGTVGGEQYF. CDR3 bases: TGTGCCAGCAGTGGGACAGTGGGCGGCGAGCAGTACTTC. The chain uses TRBV6-6 and TRBJ2-7, with 7 bases aligning to TRBD1. CDR3 size: 13 residues. V shed 5 bases and J 6 bases; nucleotides not matched to a gene: 7. CDR1 and CDR2 from the germline V gene are MNHNY and SVGAGI (reference sequence).

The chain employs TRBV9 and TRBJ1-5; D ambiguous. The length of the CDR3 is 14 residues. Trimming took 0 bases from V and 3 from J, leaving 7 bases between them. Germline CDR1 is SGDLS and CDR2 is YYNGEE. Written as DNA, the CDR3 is TGTGCCAGCAGCGTAGGGCAGGACAATCAGCCCCAGCATTTT. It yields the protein CASSVGQDNQPQHF.

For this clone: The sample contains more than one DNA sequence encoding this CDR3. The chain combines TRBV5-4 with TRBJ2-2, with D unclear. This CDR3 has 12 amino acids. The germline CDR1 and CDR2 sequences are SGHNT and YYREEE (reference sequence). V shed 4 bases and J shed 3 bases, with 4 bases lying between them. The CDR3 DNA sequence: TGTGCCAGCAGCCTCTACACCGGGGAGCTGTTTTTT. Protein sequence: CASSLYTGELFF.

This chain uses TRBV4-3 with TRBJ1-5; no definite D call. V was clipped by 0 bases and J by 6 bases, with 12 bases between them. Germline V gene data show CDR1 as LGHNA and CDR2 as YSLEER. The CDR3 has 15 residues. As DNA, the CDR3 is TGCGCCAGCAGCCAAGATCTCTTTTCCGGTCAGCCCCAGCATTTT. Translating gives CASSQDLFSGQPQHF.

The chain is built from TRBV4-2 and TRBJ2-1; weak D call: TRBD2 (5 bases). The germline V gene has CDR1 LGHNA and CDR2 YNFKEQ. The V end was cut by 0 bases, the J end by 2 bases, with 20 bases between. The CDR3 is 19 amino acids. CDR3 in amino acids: CASSQEEGGSGSTYNEQFF. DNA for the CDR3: TGTGCCAGCAGCCAAGAAGAGGGCGGTAGTGGAAGCACCTACAATGAGCAGTTCTTC.